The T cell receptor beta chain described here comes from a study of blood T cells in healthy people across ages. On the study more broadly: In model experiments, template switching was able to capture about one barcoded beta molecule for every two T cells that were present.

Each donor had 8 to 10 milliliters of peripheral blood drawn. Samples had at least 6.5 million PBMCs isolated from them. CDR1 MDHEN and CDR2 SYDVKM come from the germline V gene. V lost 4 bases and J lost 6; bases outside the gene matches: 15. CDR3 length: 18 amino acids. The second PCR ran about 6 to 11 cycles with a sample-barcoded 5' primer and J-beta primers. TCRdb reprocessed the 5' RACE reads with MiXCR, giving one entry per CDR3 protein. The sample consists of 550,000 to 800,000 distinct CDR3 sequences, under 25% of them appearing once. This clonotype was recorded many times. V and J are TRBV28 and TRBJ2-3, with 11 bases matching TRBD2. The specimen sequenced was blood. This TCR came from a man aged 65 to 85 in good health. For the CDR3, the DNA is TGTGCCAGCAGTTCCCCCGGGACTAGCGGACCCAGGGGGGATACGCAGTATTTT. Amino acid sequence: CASSSPGTSGPRGDTQYF.